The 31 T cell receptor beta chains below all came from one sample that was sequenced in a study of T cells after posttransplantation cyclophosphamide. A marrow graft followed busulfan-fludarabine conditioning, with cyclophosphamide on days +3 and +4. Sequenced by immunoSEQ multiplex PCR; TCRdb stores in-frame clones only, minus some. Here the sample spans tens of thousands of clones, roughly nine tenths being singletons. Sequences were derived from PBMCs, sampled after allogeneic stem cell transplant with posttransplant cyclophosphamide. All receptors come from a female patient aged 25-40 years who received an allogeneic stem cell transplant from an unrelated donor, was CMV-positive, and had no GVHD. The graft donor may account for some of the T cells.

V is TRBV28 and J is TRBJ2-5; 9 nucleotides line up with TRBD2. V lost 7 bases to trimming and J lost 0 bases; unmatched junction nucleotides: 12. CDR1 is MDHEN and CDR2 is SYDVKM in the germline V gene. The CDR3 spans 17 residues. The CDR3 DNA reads TGTGCCAGCAAGCCTAGCGGGGAGAACAGGTACCAAGAGACCCAGTACTTC. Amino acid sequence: CASKPSGENRYQETQYF.

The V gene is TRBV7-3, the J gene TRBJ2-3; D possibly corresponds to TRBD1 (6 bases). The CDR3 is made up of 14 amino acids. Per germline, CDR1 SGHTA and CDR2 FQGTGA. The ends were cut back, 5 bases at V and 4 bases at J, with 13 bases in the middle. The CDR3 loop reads CASSRNTGPDTQYF. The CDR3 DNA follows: TGTGCCAGCAGCCGTAATACAGGGCCAGATACGCAGTATTTT.

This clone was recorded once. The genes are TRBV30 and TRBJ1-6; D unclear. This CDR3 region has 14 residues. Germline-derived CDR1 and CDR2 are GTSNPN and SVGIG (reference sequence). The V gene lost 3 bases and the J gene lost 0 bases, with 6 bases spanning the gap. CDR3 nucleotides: TGTGCCTGGAGAGTCAGCTCCTATAATTCACCCCTCCACTTT. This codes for CAWRVSSYNSPLHF.

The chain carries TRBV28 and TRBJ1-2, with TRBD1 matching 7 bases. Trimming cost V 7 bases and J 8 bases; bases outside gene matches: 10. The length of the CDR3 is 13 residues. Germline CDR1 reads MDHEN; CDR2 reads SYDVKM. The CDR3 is CASTIRDSRGYTF. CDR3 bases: TGTGCCAGCACCATCCGGGACAGCAGAGGCTACACCTTC.

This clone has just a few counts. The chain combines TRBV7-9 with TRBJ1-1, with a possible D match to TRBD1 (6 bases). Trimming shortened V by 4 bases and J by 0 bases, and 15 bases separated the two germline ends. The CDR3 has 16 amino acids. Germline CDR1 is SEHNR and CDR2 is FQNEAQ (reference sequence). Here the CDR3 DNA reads TGTGCCAGCAGCTCACCCCAGGGACAACTGAACACTGAAGCTTTCTTT. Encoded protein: CASSSPQGQLNTEAFF. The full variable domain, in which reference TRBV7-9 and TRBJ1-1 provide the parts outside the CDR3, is DTGVSQNPRHKITKRGQNVTFRCDPISEHNRLYWYRQTLGQGPEFLTYFQNEAQLEKSRLLSDRFSAERPKGSFSTLEIQRTEQGDSAMYLCASSSPQGQLNTEAFFGQGTRLTVV.

The DNA for the CDR3 is TGTGCCAGCAGCTTAGGGACAGACCAAGAGACCCAGTACTTC. Translated: CASSLGTDQETQYF. The chain uses TRBV7-9 and TRBJ2-5, with D maybe TRBD1 (6 bases). The V gene lost 1 base and the J gene lost 0 bases, with 6 bases spanning the gap. Germline V gene lookup returns CDR1 SEHNR and CDR2 FQNEAQ (reference sequence). The CDR3 spans 14 residues.

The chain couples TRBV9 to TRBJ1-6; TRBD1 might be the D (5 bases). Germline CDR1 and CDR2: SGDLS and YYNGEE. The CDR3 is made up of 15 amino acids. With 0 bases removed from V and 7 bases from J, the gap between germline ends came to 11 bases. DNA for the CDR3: TGTGCCAGCAGCGTAGCGCGGGGCTCCAATTCACCCCTCCACTTT. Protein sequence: CASSVARGSNSPLHF.

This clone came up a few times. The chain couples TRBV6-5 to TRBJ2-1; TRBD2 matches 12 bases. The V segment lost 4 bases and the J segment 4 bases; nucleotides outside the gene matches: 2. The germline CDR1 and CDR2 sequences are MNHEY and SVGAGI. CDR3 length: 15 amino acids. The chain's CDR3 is CASSWGLAGYNEQFF. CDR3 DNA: TGTGCCAGCAGTTGGGGACTAGCGGGTTACAATGAGCAGTTCTTC.

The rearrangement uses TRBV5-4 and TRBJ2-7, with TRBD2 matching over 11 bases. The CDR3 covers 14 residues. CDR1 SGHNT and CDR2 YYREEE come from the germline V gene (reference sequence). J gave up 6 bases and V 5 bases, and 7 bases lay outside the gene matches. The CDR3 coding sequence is TGTGCCAGCAGTCTCAGACTAGCGGGGAGCGAGCAGTACTTC. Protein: CASSLRLAGSEQYF.

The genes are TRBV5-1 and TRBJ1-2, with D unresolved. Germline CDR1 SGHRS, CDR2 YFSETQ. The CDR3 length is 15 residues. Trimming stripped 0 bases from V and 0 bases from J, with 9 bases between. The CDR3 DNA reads TGCGCCAGCAGCTTGGACGCCGGTGCTAACTATGGCTACACCTTC. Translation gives CASSLDAGANYGYTF.

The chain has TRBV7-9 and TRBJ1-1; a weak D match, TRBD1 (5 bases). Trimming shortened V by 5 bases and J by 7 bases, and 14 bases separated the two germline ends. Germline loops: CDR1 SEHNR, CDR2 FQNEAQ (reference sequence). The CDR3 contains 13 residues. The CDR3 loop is CASSLRQGLEAFF. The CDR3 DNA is TGTGCCAGCAGCCTCCGTCAGGGCCTTGAAGCTTTCTTT.

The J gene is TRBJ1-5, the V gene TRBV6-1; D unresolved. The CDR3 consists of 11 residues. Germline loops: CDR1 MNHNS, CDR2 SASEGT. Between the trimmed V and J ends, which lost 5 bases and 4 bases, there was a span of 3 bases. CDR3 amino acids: CASSLNQPQHF. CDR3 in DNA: TGTGCCAGCAGTTTAAATCAGCCCCAGCATTTT.

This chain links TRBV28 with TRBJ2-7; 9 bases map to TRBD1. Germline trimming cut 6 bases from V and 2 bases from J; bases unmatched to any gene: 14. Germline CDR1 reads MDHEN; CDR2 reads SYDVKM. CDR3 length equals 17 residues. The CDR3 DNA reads TGTGCCAGCAGCCCCCCCACGACAGGGGGTCTCCCCTACGAGCAGTACTTC. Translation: CASSPPTTGGLPYEQYF.

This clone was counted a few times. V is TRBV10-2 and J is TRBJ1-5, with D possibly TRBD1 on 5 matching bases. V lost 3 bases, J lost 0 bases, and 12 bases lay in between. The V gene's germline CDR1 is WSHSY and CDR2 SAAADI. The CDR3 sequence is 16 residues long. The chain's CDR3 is CASSEPPGNSNQPQHF. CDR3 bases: TGCGCCAGCAGTGAACCCCCAGGGAATAGCAATCAGCCCCAGCATTTT.

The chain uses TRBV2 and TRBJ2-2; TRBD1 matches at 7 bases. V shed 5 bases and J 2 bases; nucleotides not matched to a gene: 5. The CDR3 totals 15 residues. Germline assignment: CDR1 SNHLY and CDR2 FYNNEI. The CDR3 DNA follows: TGTGCCAGCAGTCGACAGGGAATAAACACCGGGGAGCTGTTTTTT. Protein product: CASSRQGINTGELFF.

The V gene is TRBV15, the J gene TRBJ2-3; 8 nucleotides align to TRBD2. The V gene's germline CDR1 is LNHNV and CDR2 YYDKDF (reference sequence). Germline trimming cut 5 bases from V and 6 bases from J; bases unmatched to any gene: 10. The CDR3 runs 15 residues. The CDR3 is CATSPRGVPPDTQYF. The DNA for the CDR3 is TGTGCCACCAGCCCGCGGGGGGTCCCGCCTGATACGCAGTATTTT. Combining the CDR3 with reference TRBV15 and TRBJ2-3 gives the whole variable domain DAMVIQNPRYQVTQFGKPVTLSCSQTLNHNVMYWYQQKSSQAPKLLFHYYDKDFNNEADTPDNFQSRRPNTSFCFLDIRSPGLGDTAMYLCATSPRGVPPDTQYFGPGTRLTVL.

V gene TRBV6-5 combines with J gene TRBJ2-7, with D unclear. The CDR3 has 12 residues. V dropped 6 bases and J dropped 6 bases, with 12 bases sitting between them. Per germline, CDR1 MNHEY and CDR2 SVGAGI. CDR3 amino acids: CASSSPTGEQYF. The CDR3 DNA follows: TGTGCCAGCAGCTCGCCGACGGGCGAGCAGTACTTC.

CDR3 coding DNA: TGTGCCATCAGTGAGCCAGGCTATTCTACGCAGTACTTC. Its protein is CAISEPGYSTQYF. The chain combines TRBV10-3 with TRBJ2-7; no definite D call. This CDR3 is built from 13 residues. Trimming took 2 bases from V and 9 from J, leaving 14 bases between them. The germline CDR1 and CDR2 sequences are ENHRY and SYGVKD.

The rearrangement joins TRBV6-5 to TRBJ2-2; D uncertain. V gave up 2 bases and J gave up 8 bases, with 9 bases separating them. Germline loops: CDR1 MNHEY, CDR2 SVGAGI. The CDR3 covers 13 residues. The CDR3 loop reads CASSYNFAGELFF. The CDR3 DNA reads TGTGCCAGCAGTTACAACTTCGCTGGGGAGCTGTTTTTT.

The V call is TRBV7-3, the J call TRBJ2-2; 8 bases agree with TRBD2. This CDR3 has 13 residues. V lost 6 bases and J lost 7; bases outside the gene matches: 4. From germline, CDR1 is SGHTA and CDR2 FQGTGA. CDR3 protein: CASRIAGIGELFF. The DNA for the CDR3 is TGTGCCAGCAGAATAGCGGGGATCGGGGAGCTGTTTTTT.

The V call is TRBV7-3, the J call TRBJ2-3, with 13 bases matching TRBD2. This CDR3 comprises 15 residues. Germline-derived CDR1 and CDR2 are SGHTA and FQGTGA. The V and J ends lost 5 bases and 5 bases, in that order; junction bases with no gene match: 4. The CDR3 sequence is CASSPTSGGLDTQYF. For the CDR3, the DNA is TGTGCCAGCAGCCCGACTAGCGGGGGGTTAGATACGCAGTATTTT. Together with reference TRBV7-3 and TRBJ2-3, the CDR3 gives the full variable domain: GAGVSQTPSNKVTEKGKYVELRCDPISGHTALYWYRQSLGQGPEFLIYFQGTGAADDSGLPNDRFFAVRPEGSVSTLKIQRTERGDSAVYLCASSPTSGGLDTQYFGPGTRLTVL.

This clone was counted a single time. CDR3 amino acids: CASSRGGQGNSNEKLFF. CDR3 DNA: TGTGCCAGCAGCCGGGGCGGACAGGGGAACTCTAATGAAAAACTGTTTTTT. The rearrangement joins TRBV4-2 to TRBJ1-4; 9 nucleotides line up with TRBD1. The CDR3 runs to 17 residues. The germline gives CDR1 LGHNA, CDR2 YNFKEQ. Trimming removed 4 bases from V and 3 bases from J; junction bases left unmatched: 9.

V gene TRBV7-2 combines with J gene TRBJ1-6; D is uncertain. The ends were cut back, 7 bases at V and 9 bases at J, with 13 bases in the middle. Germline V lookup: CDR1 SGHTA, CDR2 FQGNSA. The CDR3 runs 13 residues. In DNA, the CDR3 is TGTGCCAGCACCCTGCTGGGGAGTTCACCCCTCCACTTT. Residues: CASTLLGSSPLHF. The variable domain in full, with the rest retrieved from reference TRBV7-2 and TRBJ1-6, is GAGVSQSPSNKVTEKGKDVELRCDPISGHTALYWYRQSLGQGLEFLIYFQGNSAPDKSGLPSDRFSAERTGGSVSTLTIQRTQQEDSAVYLCASTLLGSSPLHFGNGTRLTVT.

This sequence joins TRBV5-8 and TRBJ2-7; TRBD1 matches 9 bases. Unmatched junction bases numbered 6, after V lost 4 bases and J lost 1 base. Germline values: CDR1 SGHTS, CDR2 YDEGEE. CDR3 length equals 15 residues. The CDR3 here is CASSPGTGLSYEQYF. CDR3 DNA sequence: TGTGCCAGCAGCCCCGGGACAGGGTTGTCCTACGAGCAGTACTTC. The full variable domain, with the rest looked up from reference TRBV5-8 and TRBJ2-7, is EAGVTQSPTHLIKTRGQQATLRCSPISGHTSVYWYQQALGLGLQFLLWYDEGEERNRGNFPPRFSGRQFPNYSSELNVNALELEDSALYLCASSPGTGLSYEQYFGPGTRLTVT.

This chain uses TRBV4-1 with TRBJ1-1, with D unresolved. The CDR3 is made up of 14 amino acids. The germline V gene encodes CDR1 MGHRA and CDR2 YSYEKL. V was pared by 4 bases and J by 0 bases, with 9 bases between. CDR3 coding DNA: TGCGCCAGCAGCCGCACAACACTGAACACTGAAGCTTTCTTT. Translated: CASSRTTLNTEAFF.

The CDR3 spells CASSQDWGIRAGGQETQYF. The CDR3 DNA is TGCGCCAGCAGCCAAGATTGGGGGATAAGAGCGGGGGGGCAAGAGACCCAGTACTTC. V is TRBV4-3 and J is TRBJ2-5, with 10 bases matching TRBD2. J lost 2 bases, V lost 0 bases, and 12 bases had no gene match. The CDR3 consists of 19 residues. Germline V CDR1 and CDR2: LGHNA, YSLEER.

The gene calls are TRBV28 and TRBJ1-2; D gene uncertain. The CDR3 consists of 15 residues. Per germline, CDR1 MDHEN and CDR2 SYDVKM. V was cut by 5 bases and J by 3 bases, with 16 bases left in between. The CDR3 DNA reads TGTGCCAGCAGTCAAGGAGTTCGGCAGTACTATGGCTACACCTTC. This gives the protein CASSQGVRQYYGYTF.

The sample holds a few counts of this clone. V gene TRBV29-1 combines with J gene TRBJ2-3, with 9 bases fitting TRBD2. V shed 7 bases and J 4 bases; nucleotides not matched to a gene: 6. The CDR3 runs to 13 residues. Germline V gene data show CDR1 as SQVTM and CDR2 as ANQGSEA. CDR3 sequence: CSATSGQADTQYF. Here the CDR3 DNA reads TGCAGCGCCACTAGCGGGCAAGCAGATACGCAGTATTTT.

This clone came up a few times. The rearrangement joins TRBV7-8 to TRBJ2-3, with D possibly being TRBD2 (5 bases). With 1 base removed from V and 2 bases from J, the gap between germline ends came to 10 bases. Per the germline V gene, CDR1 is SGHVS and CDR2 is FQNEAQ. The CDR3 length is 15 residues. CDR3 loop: CASSLEPGYTDTQYF. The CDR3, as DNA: TGTGCCAGCAGCTTAGAACCGGGGTACACAGATACGCAGTATTTT. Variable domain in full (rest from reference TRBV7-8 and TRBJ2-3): GAGVSQSPRYKVAKRGQDVALRCDPISGHVSLFWYQQALGQGPEFLTYFQNEAQLDKSGLPSDRFFAERPEGSVSTLKIQRTQQEDSAVYLCASSLEPGYTDTQYFGPGTRLTVL.

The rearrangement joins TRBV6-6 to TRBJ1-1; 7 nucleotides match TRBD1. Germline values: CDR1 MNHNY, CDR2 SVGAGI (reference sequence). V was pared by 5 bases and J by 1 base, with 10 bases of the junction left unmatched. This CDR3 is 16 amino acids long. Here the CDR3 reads CASSGKSGTENTEAFF. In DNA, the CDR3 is TGTGCCAGCAGTGGGAAGTCCGGGACAGAGAACACTGAAGCTTTCTTT.

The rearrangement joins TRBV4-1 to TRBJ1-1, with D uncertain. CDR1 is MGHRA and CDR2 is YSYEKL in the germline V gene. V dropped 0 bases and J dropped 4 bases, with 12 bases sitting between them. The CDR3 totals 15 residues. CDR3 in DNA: TGCGCCAGCAGCCAAGATAAGGCCTCGGGCACTGAAGCTTTCTTT. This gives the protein CASSQDKASGTEAFF.